Presented here are 9 T cell receptor beta chains from one specimen sequenced in a study of shared clonotypes between healthy human individuals. The assay was immunoSEQ multiplex PCR, and TCRdb's table has in-frame clones only and misses some. Found here are 2 million to 2.5 million clones, approximately 96% of them singletons; the top ten hold around 0.13%. Sequenced sample: naive CD4+ T cells sorted from blood. The subset denotes: CD45RA+ positively selected. These receptors were taken from a man between 18 and 35 years old in good health.

The V gene is TRBV28, the J gene TRBJ2-5, with D perhaps being TRBD1 or TRBD2 (5 bases each). The CDR3 spans 15 residues. The V end lost 4 bases, the J end lost 1 base, and 13 bases lay between the germline ends. Germline V gene lookup returns CDR1 MDHEN and CDR2 SYDVKM. CDR3 sequence reads: CASSSPEGPQETQYF. CDR3 sequence (DNA): TGTGCCAGCAGTTCGCCTGAGGGGCCCCAAGAGACCCAGTACTTC.

The genes are TRBV7-9 and TRBJ1-2; D is unresolved. The V end lost 3 bases, the J end lost 5 bases, and 19 bases lay between the germline ends. The germline gives CDR1 SEHNR, CDR2 FQNEAQ (reference sequence). This CDR3 spans 16 amino acids. The CDR3, as DNA: TGTGCCAGCAGCTTTTCCGGCGACCAGAAGTCATATGGCTACACCTTC. This gives the protein CASSFSGDQKSYGYTF. Supplemented by reference TRBV7-9 and TRBJ1-2, the full variable domain reads DTGVSQNPRHKITKRGQNVTFRCDPISEHNRLYWYRQTLGQGPEFLTYFQNEAQLEKSRLLSDRFSAERPKGSFSTLEIQRTEQGDSAMYLCASSFSGDQKSYGYTFGSGTRLTVV.

As to this clone: The sample contains more than one DNA sequence encoding this CDR3. V gene TRBV18 combines with J gene TRBJ1-1, with D unclear. Germline CDR1 reads KGHSH; CDR2 reads LQKENI. Trimming shortened V by 0 bases and J by 1 base, and 3 bases separated the two germline ends. The CDR3 runs 13 residues. Here the CDR3 reads CASSPPANTEAFF. The CDR3 nucleotides read TGTGCCAGCTCACCACCGGCGAACACTGAAGCTTTCTTT. The full variable domain, its missing parts supplied by reference TRBV18 and TRBJ1-1, is NAGVMQNPRHLVRRRGQEARLRCSPMKGHSHVYWYRQLPEEGLKFMVYLQKENIIDESGMPKERFSAEFPKEGPSILRIQQVVRGDSAAYFCASSPPANTEAFFGQGTRLTVV.

The rearrangement joins TRBV11-2 to TRBJ2-1, with 11 nucleotides matching TRBD1. This CDR3 is 15 amino acids long. V shed 1 base, J shed 8 bases, and the junction held 4 bases outside the gene matches. Germline V gene lookup returns CDR1 SGHAT and CDR2 FQNNGV. CDR3 sequence reads: CASSLGTGGIDEQFF. The CDR3 DNA reads TGTGCCAGCAGCTTAGGGACAGGGGGCATCGATGAGCAGTTCTTC.

The chain uses TRBV10-2 and TRBJ1-1; D gene unclear. The germline gives CDR1 WSHSY, CDR2 SAAADI. The CDR3 has 13 amino acids. Between the trimmed V and J ends, which lost 3 bases and 1 base, there was a span of 6 bases. The CDR3 region has the DNA TGCGCCAGCAGTGAAACATCGAACACTGAAGCTTTCTTT. Its translation is CASSETSNTEAFF.

The genes are TRBV5-4 and TRBJ1-3; 7 bases match TRBD1. The J segment lost 4 bases and the V segment lost 3 bases, leaving 7 bases of the junction unmatched. This CDR3 comprises 15 residues. Germline lookup yields CDR1 SGHNT and CDR2 YYREEE (reference sequence). The CDR3 reads CASSSSDRAGNTIYF. The CDR3 DNA follows: TGTGCCAGCAGCTCCTCCGACAGGGCCGGAAACACCATATATTTT.

The V and J genes are TRBV4-1 and TRBJ2-5; possible D gene TRBD1, 6 bases. The CDR3 loop spans 15 amino acids. Germline V gives CDR1 MGHRA, CDR2 YSYEKL. Trimming shortened V by 0 bases and J by 5 bases, and 13 bases separated the two germline ends. The CDR3 region has the DNA TGCGCCAGCAGCCAAGATCTAAGGACAGCGGAGACCCAGTACTTC. Translated, it gives CASSQDLRTAETQYF.

The rearrangement joins TRBV6-5 to TRBJ1-6; 7 bases match TRBD1. This CDR3 spans 15 amino acids. Per germline, CDR1 MNHEY and CDR2 SVGAGI. Trimming removed 7 bases from V and 2 bases from J; junction bases left unmatched: 5. CDR3 residues: CASTLTGPYNSPLHF. The CDR3 nucleotides read TGTGCCAGCACCTTGACAGGGCCCTATAATTCACCCCTCCACTTT.

Only one count was recorded for this clone. The chain has TRBV27 and TRBJ2-7; 9 nucleotides align to TRBD2. V was pared by 5 bases and J by 5 bases, with 10 bases of the junction left unmatched. CDR3 length: 15 residues. Germline CDR1 is MNHEY and CDR2 is SMNVEV (reference sequence). Here the CDR3 DNA reads TGTGCCAGCAGTGTTACAGCGGGAGGTTTGAACGAGCAGTACTTC. Its protein product is CASSVTAGGLNEQYF.